The 6 T cell receptor beta chains given below trace back to one sample, sequenced in a study of blood T cell repertoires in COVID-19. TCRdb's table, derived via immunoSEQ multiplex PCR, lists solely in-frame clones and lacks some. The data contain around 260,000 clones, approximately 83% of them singletons. Sequenced sample: PBMCs or T cells enriched from blood (not recorded which). Receptors were obtained from a woman aged 25-40 years who had recovered from COVID-19.

The chain couples TRBV9 to TRBJ1-6; TRBD1 matches 9 bases. V was clipped by 0 bases and J by 7 bases; unmatched bases: 2. Germline assignment: CDR1 SGDLS and CDR2 YYNGEE. This CDR3 is built from 15 residues. The CDR3 region has the DNA TGTGCCAGCAGCGTAGGGACAGGGGTGAATTCACCCCTCCACTTT. Its translation is CASSVGTGVNSPLHF. Complete variable domain (other parts from reference TRBV9 and TRBJ1-6): DSGVTQTPKHLITATGQRVTLRCSPRSGDLSVYWYQQSLDQGLQFLIQYYNGEERAKGNILERFSAQQFPDLHSELNLSSLELGDSALYFCASSVGTGVNSPLHFGNGTRLTVT.

The chain recombines TRBV11-2 with TRBJ2-3, with TRBD2 matching over 9 bases. Germline lookup yields CDR1 SGHAT and CDR2 FQNNGV. This CDR3 is built from 16 residues. Germline trimming cut 3 bases from V and 3 bases from J; bases unmatched to any gene: 7. The CDR3 reads CASSFVAGGRTDTQYF. The DNA for the CDR3 is TGTGCCAGCAGCTTTGTGGCGGGGGGGAGGACAGATACGCAGTATTTT.

This clone was picked up a small number of times. The CDR3 loop reads CASKDRGQEKLFF. The CDR3 DNA reads TGTGCCAGCAAGGACAGGGGGCAGGAAAAACTGTTTTTT. The chain joins TRBV28 to TRBJ1-4; 11 nucleotides agree with TRBD1. The CDR3 extends over 13 amino acids. Per the germline V gene, CDR1 is MDHEN and CDR2 is SYDVKM. Trimming at V came to 7 bases and at J to 8 bases, leaving 3 bases not matched to a gene.

The chain joins TRBV30 to TRBJ1-2; 7 nucleotides match TRBD1. CDR1 is GTSNPN, CDR2 SVGIG, per germline (reference sequence). The CDR3 extends over 15 amino acids. The V gene end was trimmed by 5 bases and the J gene end by 4 bases; junction bases not matched to a gene: 13. CDR3 nucleotides: TGTGCCTGGTCGAGGACAGGACCCTACGCCTATGGCTACACCTTC. Protein: CAWSRTGPYAYGYTF. Full variable domain (rest looked up from reference TRBV30 and TRBJ1-2): SQTIHQWPATLVQPVGSPLSLECTVEGTSNPNLYWYRQAAGRGLQLLFYSVGIGQISSEVPQNLSASRPQDRQFILSSKKLLLSDSGFYLCAWSRTGPYAYGYTFGSGTRLTVV.

This chain uses TRBV7-9 with TRBJ1-4; no reliable D call. Trimming took off 5 bases at V and 3 bases at J, with 7 bases between the two ends. CDR1 and CDR2 from the germline V gene are SEHNR and FQNEAQ (reference sequence). There are 13 residues in the CDR3. The CDR3: CASSGRANEKLFF. CDR3 DNA: TGTGCCAGCAGCGGGCGGGCTAATGAAAAACTGTTTTTT. The full variable domain, rest sourced from reference TRBV7-9 and TRBJ1-4, is DTGVSQNPRHKITKRGQNVTFRCDPISEHNRLYWYRQTLGQGPEFLTYFQNEAQLEKSRLLSDRFSAERPKGSFSTLEIQRTEQGDSAMYLCASSGRANEKLFFGSGTQLSVL.

The chain employs TRBV28 and TRBJ1-4; D unclear. This CDR3 region has 16 residues. Trimming shortened V by 2 bases and J by 0 bases, and 10 bases separated the two germline ends. CDR1 is MDHEN and CDR2 is SYDVKM in the germline V gene. CDR3 coding DNA: TGTGCCAGCAGTTTACGTAAAACGGCAACTAATGAAAAACTGTTTTTT. This translates into CASSLRKTATNEKLFF.